The 15 T cell receptor beta chains in this list originate from one sample, sequenced in a study of shared T cell receptors in the human thymus listed by TCRdb under 2021. Libraries were built with the immunoSEQ multiplex PCR assay. Not all clones reach the TCRdb copy of this immuneACCESS table, which keeps in-frame sequences only. Checked studies attribute under half of the gap to unresolved V genes and leave the rest unexplained. The sample contains about 730,000 clones, roughly 85% of them found a single time. More than 0.008% of the sample goes to the ten largest clones. The same data also went into a second study, on human thymus T cells.

The source material was thymocytes. The source is a girl under two years old with a congenital heart defect. Donor details come from another sample of the same person, matched by shared clones.

J is TRBJ2-7 and V is TRBV6-6; 12 nucleotides line up with TRBD2. The ends lost 5 bases at V and 4 bases at J; junction bases unmatched: 9. CDR3 length: 16 amino acids. Germline assignment: CDR1 MNHNY and CDR2 SVGAGI (reference sequence). The CDR3 sequence is CASSRRTSGTPYEQYF. The CDR3 DNA is TGTGCCAGCAGTAGGAGGACTAGCGGGACCCCATACGAGCAGTACTTC.

The rearrangement joins TRBV4-2 to TRBJ1-2, with a weak D call TRBD1 (6 bases). There are 16 residues in the CDR3. Germline V lookup: CDR1 LGHNA, CDR2 YNFKEQ. The V end was cut by 0 bases, the J end by 0 bases, with 11 bases between. CDR3 coding DNA: TGTGCCAGCAGCCAAGATCCTAGGACAGCTAACTATGGCTACACCTTC. Amino acids: CASSQDPRTANYGYTF.

The chain is built from TRBV5-6 and TRBJ1-5; D is unclear. Trimming pared 4 bases from V and 7 bases from J, leaving 12 bases between. CDR1 and CDR2 from the germline V gene are SGHDT and YYEEEE. This CDR3 comprises 13 residues. CDR3 DNA sequence: TGTGCCAGCAGCCCCGTGACGGGGCAGCCCCAGCATTTT. It encodes CASSPVTGQPQHF.

On this clone itself: Other nucleotide sequences in the sample specify the same CDR3. The rearrangement joins TRBV4-1 to TRBJ1-6, with 9 bases aligning to TRBD1. CDR1 is MGHRA, CDR2 YSYEKL, per germline. Trimming at V came to 3 bases and at J to 2 bases, leaving 8 bases not matched to a gene. This CDR3 is built from 18 residues. For the CDR3, the DNA is TGCGCCAGCAGCCATCATACAGGGGGCGCAGCCTATAATTCACCCCTCCACTTT. Translation gives CASSHHTGGAAYNSPLHF.

This chain uses TRBV4-1 with TRBJ2-5, with D possibly matching TRBD2 (6 bases). The length of the CDR3 is 14 residues. CDR1 is MGHRA and CDR2 is YSYEKL in the germline V gene. The V gene lost 4 bases and the J gene lost 5 bases, with 14 bases spanning the gap. The CDR3 coding sequence is TGCGCCAGCAGCCCGAGGACTGGAGGGGAGACCCAGTACTTC. Translated: CASSPRTGGETQYF.

The CDR3: CASSFWEDRLGLGQGMWVNTEAFF. The CDR3 region has the DNA TGTGCCAGCAGTTTTTGGGAGGACAGGTTGGGGCTAGGGCAAGGGATGTGGGTTAACACTGAAGCTTTCTTT. The chain joins TRBV28 to TRBJ1-1, with TRBD1 matching 7 bases. Germline loops: CDR1 MDHEN, CDR2 SYDVKM. The trim removed 3 bases at V and 2 bases at J, leaving 33 bases unmatched. This CDR3 comprises 24 residues.

The V gene is TRBV15, the J gene TRBJ1-2; 11 nucleotides agree with TRBD1. The V gene end was trimmed by 0 bases and the J gene end by 8 bases; junction bases not matched to a gene: 5. Germline CDR1 LNHNV, CDR2 YYDKDF (reference sequence). This CDR3 has 15 residues. This chain's CDR3 is CATSRDRTGGKGYTF. The CDR3 nucleotides read TGTGCCACCAGCAGAGATAGGACAGGGGGCAAGGGCTACACCTTC. Together with reference TRBV15 and TRBJ1-2, the CDR3 gives the full variable domain: DAMVIQNPRYQVTQFGKPVTLSCSQTLNHNVMYWYQQKSSQAPKLLFHYYDKDFNNEADTPDNFQSRRPNTSFCFLDIRSPGLGDTAMYLCATSRDRTGGKGYTFGSGTRLTVV.

The V call is TRBV19, the J call TRBJ1-3; D not resolved. This CDR3 comprises 18 residues. CDR1 is LNHDA, CDR2 SQIVND, per germline (reference sequence). Trimming took 4 bases from V and 0 from J, leaving 19 bases between them. CDR3 DNA: TGTGCCAGTAGTAGGTGGGAGACAAGTAGCGGCTCTGGAAACACCATATATTTT. It specifies CASSRWETSSGSGNTIYF.

The chain couples TRBV30 to TRBJ1-5; D uncertain. V shed 1 base and J shed 4 bases, with 11 bases lying between them. Looked up from germline, CDR1 is GTSNPN and CDR2 is SVGIG (reference sequence). This CDR3 contains 14 residues. CDR3 in amino acids: CAWSGGGRNQPQHF. CDR3 sequence (DNA): TGTGCCTGGAGTGGGGGAGGGAGAAATCAGCCCCAGCATTTT.

This rearrangement joins TRBV27 to TRBJ2-7; D remains ambiguous. CDR3 size: 14 residues. The germline V gene encodes CDR1 MNHEY and CDR2 SMNVEV (reference sequence). Trimming stripped 5 bases from V and 2 bases from J, with 13 bases between. Here the CDR3 reads CASSPGTIPYEQYF. CDR3 DNA sequence: TGTGCCAGCAGTCCCGGTACGATCCCCTACGAGCAGTACTTC.

The chain couples TRBV5-1 to TRBJ2-1, with 7 bases aligning to TRBD2. The CDR3 covers 15 residues. J was trimmed by 4 bases and V by 3 bases; bases with no gene match: 7. CDR1 and CDR2 from the germline V gene are SGHRS and YFSETQ. CDR3 sequence reads: CASSYGLVLYNEQFF. As DNA, the CDR3 is TGCGCCAGCAGCTACGGACTAGTCTTATACAATGAGCAGTTCTTC. The full variable domain, rest sourced from reference TRBV5-1 and TRBJ2-1, is KAGVTQTPRYLIKTRGQQVTLSCSPISGHRSVSWYQQTPGQGLQFLFEYFSETQRNKGNFPGRFSGRQFSNSRSEMNVSTLELGDSALYLCASSYGLVLYNEQFFGPGTRLTVL.

The V and J genes are TRBV2 and TRBJ2-5, with 8 positions matching TRBD1. After removal of 10 bases from V and 5 bases from J, the junction contained 15 bases not matched to a gene. CDR1 and CDR2 from the germline V gene are SNHLY and FYNNEI. The length of the CDR3 is 15 residues. The CDR3 DNA reads TGTGCCACCCACCAGGGGGCGGGGTCGGGGGAGACCCAGTACTTC. As protein: CATHQGAGSGETQYF.

This chain uses TRBV14 with TRBJ2-2, with 9 bases fitting TRBD1. The CDR3 consists of 18 residues. Germline assignment: CDR1 SGHDN and CDR2 FVKESK. J lost 7 bases, V lost 1 base, and 13 bases had no gene match. The CDR3, as DNA: TGTGCCAGCAGCCAAGGGTGTTTTAGGACAGGGGTACACGGGGAGCTGTTTTTT. Translation gives CASSQGCFRTGVHGELFF.

V gene TRBV7-2 combines with J gene TRBJ2-1; TRBD1 agrees at 7 bases. J was trimmed by 4 bases and V by 6 bases; bases with no gene match: 15. Per the germline V gene, CDR1 is SGHTA and CDR2 is FQGNSA. This CDR3 is built from 17 residues. In DNA form, the CDR3 reads TGTGCCAGCAGGTTTATCTACCCGGGGACAGCTTACAATGAGCAGTTCTTC. Residues: CASRFIYPGTAYNEQFF.

The rearrangement links TRBV29-1 to TRBJ2-5; D may be TRBD1 (5 bases). Germline values: CDR1 SQVTM, CDR2 ANQGSEA. Trimming shortened V by 7 bases and J by 5 bases, and 20 bases separated the two germline ends. The CDR3 contains 14 residues. The CDR3 DNA is TGCAGCGCCAAGGGGCCGGATAGTAGGGAGACCCAGTACTTC. Protein product: CSAKGPDSRETQYF. Combining the CDR3 with reference TRBV29-1 and TRBJ2-5 gives the whole variable domain SAVISQKPSRDICQRGTSLTIQCQVDSQVTMMFWYRQQPGQSLTLIATANQGSEATYESGFVIDKFPISRPNLTFSTLTVSNMSPEDSSIYLCSAKGPDSRETQYFGPGTRLLVL.